Shown below are 10 T cell receptor beta chains from a single sample sequenced in a study of human T cells and chemical hapten exposure (dated by TCRdb to about 2021). Library method: RACE. For sequencing, a NextSeq 500 was employed. In TCRdb, the public reads were trimmed at Q25 with fastp and aligned with MiXCR, with productive beta chains retained. Duplicate CDR3 protein sequences are folded into a single record with the most common DNA and genes. The sample records tens of thousands of distinct CDR3 sequences, about 8.6% of which are singletons. Clones ranked in the top ten supply under 2% of the sample. The time point label of this sample denotes: healthy volunteer bleed at 6 weeks. Total RNA was isolated from unfractionated whole blood collected in Tempus Blood RNA tubes. Sequencing was done on a sample of whole blood. These TCRs come from a male donor in good health. Some clones in this sample may be carry-over from other donors' samples.

By share of the sample, this clonotype is medium-sized. This rearrangement joins TRBV12-3 or TRBV12-4 to TRBJ1-1, with TRBD1 as a possible D gene (5 bases). The CDR3 has 16 amino acids. The V gene lost 6 bases and the J gene lost 4 bases, with 21 bases spanning the gap. The CDR3: CASRGEVWRWGTEAFF. CDR3 in DNA: TGTGCCAGCAGAGGGGAAGTATGGAGATGGGGCACTGAAGCTTTCTTT.

The CDR3 DNA follows: TGTGCCAGCAGCTTACTAAGCGGGAATTCACCCCTCCACTTT. Protein sequence: CASSLLSGNSPLHF. The chain uses TRBV7-9 and TRBJ1-6, with D unresolved. The length of the CDR3 is 14 residues. The V and J ends lost 2 bases and 7 bases respectively, with 9 bases between them. Germline values: CDR1 SEHNR, CDR2 FQNEAQ (reference sequence).

The rearrangement links TRBV6-1 to TRBJ2-7, with D perhaps TRBD1 (6 bases). V was shortened by 2 bases and J by 3 bases, with 11 bases between the two germline ends. Germline CDR1 and CDR2: MNHNS and SASEGT. CDR3 size: 14 residues. The CDR3 region is CASSEYRADYEQYF. The CDR3 coding sequence is TGTGCCAGCAGTGAATACAGGGCCGACTACGAGCAGTACTTC.

This clonotype was observed a few times. The rearrangement uses TRBV27 and TRBJ2-3, with D possibly matching TRBD2 (6 bases). CDR3 length: 15 amino acids. The V and J ends lost 8 bases and 2 bases respectively, with 17 bases between them. Germline V CDR1 and CDR2: MNHEY, SMNVEV (reference sequence). CDR3 DNA sequence: TGTGCCAGCCTCCATAGAGCGGGTTTCACAGATACGCAGTATTTT. It yields the protein CASLHRAGFTDTQYF.

The chain has TRBV4-1 and TRBJ2-7, with D unresolved. Germline V gene sequence: CDR1 MGHRA, CDR2 YSYEKL. V lost 1 base, J lost 3 bases, and 10 bases lay in between. The CDR3 consists of 14 residues. CDR3 sequence reads: CASSQASLLYEQYF. In DNA form, the CDR3 reads TGCGCCAGCAGCCAAGCCAGTCTACTCTACGAGCAGTACTTC.

This sequence joins TRBV10-1 and TRBJ1-1; a weak D match, TRBD1 (5 bases). CDR1 is WNHNN and CDR2 is SYGVQD in the germline V gene (reference sequence). This CDR3 has 13 residues. V shed 7 bases and J shed 1 base, with 10 bases lying between them. The CDR3, as DNA: TGCGCCAGCATGGAGGGGCAGAACACTGAAGCTTTCTTT. Its translation: CASMEGQNTEAFF.

This clonotype has just a few counts. This chain links TRBV12-5 with TRBJ1-5; 7 bases map to TRBD1. The CDR3 spans 15 residues. After removal of 6 bases from V and 5 bases from J, the junction contained 10 bases not matched to a gene. From germline, CDR1 is LGHNT and CDR2 FRNRAP. Written as DNA, the CDR3 is TGTGCTAGTGGCCCCGGGGACAGCAAATATCAGCCCCAGCATTTT. This codes for CASGPGDSKYQPQHF.

J is TRBJ1-4 and V is TRBV6-5, with D hard to call. The CDR3 loop spans 14 amino acids. V shed 6 bases and J shed 7 bases, with 15 bases lying between them. Per the germline V gene, CDR1 is MNHEY and CDR2 is SVGAGI. The CDR3, as DNA: TGTGCCAGCAGGCTGCGGTCTCTGGTTGAAAAACTGTTTTTT. Translating gives CASRLRSLVEKLFF.

This clonotype has at least ten counts. This chain links TRBV2 with TRBJ2-1; 7 bases are a match to TRBD2. Germline CDR1 and CDR2: SNHLY and FYNNEI. CDR3 length: 11 residues. V was clipped by 5 bases and J by 9 bases; unmatched bases: 1. CDR3 region: CASSRGGEQFF. The CDR3 nucleotides are TGTGCCAGCAGTCGCGGGGGTGAGCAGTTCTTC.

This chain connects TRBV29-1 to TRBJ2-7, with D maybe TRBD1 (5 bases). Trimming pared 1 base from V and 3 bases from J, leaving 7 bases between. Germline CDR1 SQVTM, CDR2 ANQGSEA. This CDR3 contains 12 residues. CDR3 amino acids: CSVEARDYEQYF. The CDR3 nucleotides are TGCAGCGTTGAAGCCAGGGACTACGAGCAGTACTTC.